The 2 T cell receptor beta chains below come from one sample, sequenced in a study of blood T cell repertoires in COVID-19. Here immunoSEQ multiplex PCR was the method, and the copy in TCRdb shows in-frame clones only, minus some. The sample records approximately 310,000 clones, around 85% being singletons. Sequenced material: PBMCs or T cells enriched from blood (not recorded which). The receptors here all came from a woman between 25 and 40 years old who had been exposed to COVID-19.

DNA for the CDR3: TGTGCCAGCAGTTTAATATCCCCTAGCGGGAGTTTCGATGAGCAGTTCTTC. Amino acid sequence: CASSLISPSGSFDEQFF. This rearrangement joins TRBV28 to TRBJ2-1; TRBD2 agrees at 10 bases. The CDR3 runs 17 residues. CDR1 is MDHEN and CDR2 is SYDVKM in the germline V gene. J was trimmed by 8 bases and V by 2 bases; bases with no gene match: 12.

The genes are TRBV28 and TRBJ1-4; D gene unclear. The CDR3 is 13 residues long. V was shortened by 7 bases and J by 7 bases, with 13 bases between the two germline ends. Germline V CDR1 and CDR2: MDHEN, SYDVKM. DNA for the CDR3: TGTGCCAGCACATCCCCGGCGGGTGAAAAACTGTTTTTT. Translated: CASTSPAGEKLFF.